The rows below give T cell receptor beta chains drawn from one sample of a study of shared clonotypes between healthy human individuals. Method: immunoSEQ multiplex PCR; TCRdb's copy keeps in-frame clones and lacks some. The repertoire holds more than 2 million clones, with roughly 95% as singletons. Sequences were obtained from naive CD4+ T cells sorted from blood. These receptors came from a man between 18 and 29 years old in good health. The CDR3 runs from the conserved cysteine through the conserved F or W. A D gene is named only where the DNA matches it firmly. Some rows mark clone size as missing; the rest say once, few, many or name a class of expanded clone.

j_call: TRBJ2-3; clone_size: -; v_call: TRBV4-1; d_call: -; cdr3_nt: TGCGCCAGCTTATCACCGGGACAAACAGATACGCAGTATTTT; cdr3_aa: CASLSPGQTDTQYF
j_call: TRBJ2-1; clone_size: -; v_call: TRBV2; d_call: -; cdr3_nt: TGTGCCAGCAGTGAAGAGGGGTGGGTCAATGAGCAGTTCTTC; cdr3_aa: CASSEEGWVNEQFF
j_call: TRBJ2-1; clone_size: once; v_call: TRBV5-4; d_call: TRBD2; cdr3_nt: TGTGCCAGCAGCAGGGCGGGGGGCAATGAGCAGTTCTTC; cdr3_aa: CASSRAGGNEQFF
j_call: TRBJ2-1; clone_size: once; v_call: TRBV13; d_call: TRBD1; cdr3_nt: TGTGCCAGCAGCTCGTCGACAGGGCTAACCGGTTACAATGAGCAGTTCTTC; cdr3_aa: CASSSSTGLTGYNEQFF
j_call: TRBJ1-5; clone_size: -; v_call: TRBV27; d_call: -; cdr3_nt: TGTGCCAGCAGTGCTAACAGCGGTCAGCCCCAGCATTTT; cdr3_aa: CASSANSGQPQHF
j_call: TRBJ1-1; clone_size: -; v_call: TRBV10-3; d_call: TRBD1; cdr3_nt: TGTGCCAGCCGACAGGGCCTAAACACTGAAGCTTTCTTT; cdr3_aa: CASRQGLNTEAFF
j_call: TRBJ2-1; clone_size: -; v_call: TRBV7-2; d_call: TRBD2; cdr3_nt: TGTGCCAGCAGCTACTCCGGGACTAGCGGGAGGTACAATGAGCAGTTCTTC; cdr3_aa: CASSYSGTSGRYNEQFF
j_call: TRBJ2-3; clone_size: -; v_call: TRBV6-5; d_call: TRBD2; cdr3_nt: TGTGCCAGCGGGAGGGGAGATACGCAGTATTTT; cdr3_aa: CASGRGDTQYF
j_call: TRBJ2-1; clone_size: -; v_call: TRBV7-8; d_call: -; cdr3_nt: TGTGCCAGCAGCCCCCTAGCGAACTACAATGAGCAGTTCTTC; cdr3_aa: CASSPLANYNEQFF
j_call: TRBJ1-2; clone_size: -; v_call: TRBV7-2; d_call: TRBD1; cdr3_nt: TGTGCCAGCAGCTTCCAGGACAGGGATGGCTACACCTTC; cdr3_aa: CASSFQDRDGYTF
j_call: TRBJ1-6; clone_size: -; v_call: TRBV5-4; d_call: -; cdr3_nt: TGTGCCAGCAGCTTGGATACATCTCCCCTCCACTTT; cdr3_aa: CASSLDTSPLHF
j_call: TRBJ1-3; clone_size: few; v_call: TRBV15; d_call: -; cdr3_nt: TGTGCCACCAGCAGAGGGACAAACGAAAACACCATATATTTT; cdr3_aa: CATSRGTNENTIYF
j_call: TRBJ1-1; clone_size: few; v_call: TRBV10-3; d_call: TRBD1; cdr3_nt: TGTGCCACGGGGACAGGGGTGGACACTGAAGCTTTCTTT; cdr3_aa: CATGTGVDTEAFF
j_call: TRBJ1-4; clone_size: -; v_call: TRBV7-2; d_call: TRBD1; cdr3_nt: TGTGCCAGCAGCCCAGGGGGGGCGCGAGAAAAACTGTTTTTT; cdr3_aa: CASSPGGAREKLFF
j_call: TRBJ2-2; clone_size: -; v_call: TRBV6-5; d_call: -; cdr3_nt: TGTGCCAGCAGTCGTCAGGGTACCGGGGAGCTGTTTTTT; cdr3_aa: CASSRQGTGELFF
j_call: TRBJ2-7; clone_size: -; v_call: TRBV6-5; d_call: -; cdr3_nt: TGTGCCAGCAGTCCTCTACGGGGGCCCCTCTACGAGCAGTACTTC; cdr3_aa: CASSPLRGPLYEQYF
j_call: TRBJ1-5; clone_size: once; v_call: TRBV7-2; d_call: -; cdr3_nt: TGTGCCAGCAGCTCGATCCCCTCAGGGGAACCCCAGCATTTT; cdr3_aa: CASSSIPSGEPQHF
j_call: TRBJ2-5; clone_size: -; v_call: TRBV25-1; d_call: TRBD2; cdr3_nt: TGTGCCAGCAAGTCGGGTCTAGCGGGAGGGGCAAGTTGGGAGACCCAGTACTTC; cdr3_aa: CASKSGLAGGASWETQYF